This section outlines one TCR beta chain sequence together with its context. This sample stems from a study of T cell responses to AZD1222 COVID-19 vaccine. TCRdb's table, derived via immunoSEQ multiplex PCR, lists solely in-frame clones and lacks some. The sample has some 80,000 clones; roughly 90% are singletons. The CDR3 is 13 amino acids. Germline CDR1 and CDR2: MNHEY and SMNVEV (reference sequence). The trim removed 5 bases at V and 4 bases at J, leaving 5 bases unmatched. The sample consisted of peripheral blood, taken on day 0 of AZD1222 vaccination. This clonotype was sampled from an adult in good health. The chain employs TRBV27 and TRBJ2-7, with 7 bases lining up with TRBD1. The CDR3 sequence: CASSRHRGYEQYF. In DNA form, the CDR3 reads TGTGCCAGCAGTAGACACAGGGGATACGAGCAGTACTTC.